This T cell receptor beta chain was captured in a study of T cell responses to AZD1222 COVID-19 vaccine. Study-wide findings and caveats: The donor group comprised mostly white British people and more females; the analysis possibly underestimated clonal diversity. As reported, nearly half of all spike-specific TCRs target variant regions that are unmutated. It was only 6 or 7 AZD1222 recipients who were seropositive at baseline.

V lost 3 bases and J 9 bases, leaving 18 bases between the germline ends. The CDR3 is 14 residues long. The germline gives CDR1 SNHLY, CDR2 FYNNEI. The repertoire was sequenced with immunoSEQ multiplex PCR; TCRdb's copy has only in-frame clones and lacks some. The data contain fewer than 120,000 clones, 94% of them singletons. On this clone itself: As yet, its antigen is unknown.

The rearrangement links TRBV2 to TRBJ2-7; TRBD1 is a possible D gene (6 bases). The input for sequencing was peripheral blood, taken 28 days after the second AZD1222 dose. The clonotype originates from an adult who received the AZD1222 COVID-19 vaccine. The CDR3 DNA reads as TGTGCCAGCAGTGAGTGGGGGCTCAGGGACGGGCAGTACTTC. This translates into CASSEWGLRDGQYF.